The rows below give T cell receptor beta chains drawn from one sample of a study of identical twins. TCRdb reprocessed the 5' RACE reads with MiXCR, giving one entry per CDR3 protein. The table lists fewer than 900,000 distinct CDR3 sequences, 15% to 20% of them singletons. The sample was also reused in another study, on T cells expressing NK-cell markers.

Material for sequencing was PBMCs. These receptor sequences come from a woman aged 18-30 years in good health. CDR3s include the opening cysteine and the closing phenylalanine or tryptophan. The D gene is left open where the match is weak. Clone sizes are given selectively: once, few, many, or a class where the clone is expanded.

d_call: .
clone_size: few
v_call: TRBV20-1
j_call: TRBJ2-7
cdr3_nt: TGCAGTGCTAGGGACTTGGTTTCCTACGAGCAGTACTTC
cdr3_aa: CSARDLVSYEQYF

d_call: .
clone_size: many
v_call: TRBV6-1
j_call: TRBJ2-3
cdr3_nt: TGTGCCAGCACCTCCCCAATCACAGATACGCAGTATTTT
cdr3_aa: CASTSPITDTQYF

d_call: TRBD1
clone_size: few
v_call: TRBV12-3/TRBV12-4
j_call: TRBJ2-1
cdr3_nt: TGTGCCAGTCTAGGGGACAGGGCTTACAATGAGCAGTTCTTC
cdr3_aa: CASLGDRAYNEQFF

d_call: TRBD1
clone_size: .
v_call: TRBV4-1
j_call: TRBJ2-7
cdr3_nt: TGCGCCAGCAGCCAAGATATGGGACAGTATTACGAGCAGTACTTC
cdr3_aa: CASSQDMGQYYEQYF

d_call: .
clone_size: few
v_call: TRBV12-3/TRBV12-4
j_call: TRBJ2-1
cdr3_nt: TGTGCCAGCAGACCACAGCCAAGCCAGCTTGAGCAGTTCTTC
cdr3_aa: CASRPQPSQLEQFF

d_call: TRBD1
clone_size: few
v_call: TRBV20-1
j_call: TRBJ2-1
cdr3_nt: TGCAGTGCTAAGGGGGACAGGAGAAATGAGCAGTTCTTC
cdr3_aa: CSAKGDRRNEQFF

d_call: TRBD2
clone_size: few
v_call: TRBV20-1
j_call: TRBJ2-2
cdr3_nt: TGCAGTGCTAGAGATGCCCGACTAGCGGGAGGCACCGGGGAGCTGTTTTTT
cdr3_aa: CSARDARLAGGTGELFF

d_call: .
clone_size: .
v_call: TRBV20-1
j_call: TRBJ1-4
cdr3_nt: TGCAGTGCTAGCCGGGGGCTTAATGAAAAACTGTTTTTT
cdr3_aa: CSASRGLNEKLFF

d_call: TRBD1
clone_size: .
v_call: TRBV7-9
j_call: TRBJ2-7
cdr3_nt: TGTGCCAGCAGCTTAGAAGGACAGGGGGCGTACGAGCAGTACTTC
cdr3_aa: CASSLEGQGAYEQYF

d_call: .
clone_size: .
v_call: TRBV29-1
j_call: TRBJ1-2
cdr3_nt: TGCAGCGTTGCATGGAGGGGTGATGGCTACACCTTC
cdr3_aa: CSVAWRGDGYTF

d_call: .
clone_size: .
v_call: TRBV6-1
j_call: TRBJ2-2
cdr3_nt: TGTGCCACCCAAGGCGGCCTAGCGAACACCGGGGAGCTGTTTTTT
cdr3_aa: CATQGGLANTGELFF